This paragraph reports one T cell receptor beta chain. This clonotype was observed many times. The antigen it binds to is not known. Per-nucleotide qualities are absent, and no much larger clonotype sits a single base away. Relative to germline, V is 1 base shorter and J is 3 bases shorter, with 4 bases between their ends. From a lookup of the germline V gene (reference sequence), CDR1 and CDR2 are SEHNR and FQNEAQ. The CDR3 starts with the cysteine, ends with the phenylalanine, and has 12 residues. Only CDR3 DNA remains: 36 bases, in frame from the first base. This entry is derived from a study of blood T cells in healthy people across ages (dated by TCRdb to the mid-2010s). About the investigation overall: Template switching captured roughly one uniquely barcoded TCR beta cDNA molecule per two T cells in model experiments. To track age-related changes in TCR beta repertoire diversity, the study relied on deep sequencing normalized with unique cDNA molecular identifiers. The donors were split into four age groups: young (average 16 years), middle-aged (39), aged (roughly 60) and long-lived (82). To avoid experimental bias, donors of different ages were spread randomly across the sequencing lanes. The study analyzed two additional independent replicas of 1 million unique cDNA reads from the same blood draw for two donors, one aged 18 to 29 and one aged 80 or older. Here is what the overall study found, with its caveats: As age increased, observed TCR beta diversity per million T cells dropped in a roughly linear way, and a significant reduction was already evident by age about 40. There was a strong correlation between observed TCR beta diversity and the percentage of naive T cells measured by flow cytometry. Because the CMV infection status of the donors was unknown, age-related changes in expanded clonotypes may potentially have been confounded. Estimates of total diversity from one million sequenced T cells were regarded as lower bounds and underestimates. Because profiling used bulk unsorted PBMCs, naive and antigen-experienced compartments could not be compared conclusively. Compared with the aged group, more naive CD4+ T cells, fewer expanded clones and increased TCR diversity were shown by the long-lived group, suggesting age selection.

The donors were about 40 Caucasian individuals from Russia, aged roughly 6 to 100 years, who were systemically healthy. Each donor gave about 10 milliliters of peripheral blood, drawn into EDTA-treated Vacutainer tubes. Ficoll-Paque density-gradient centrifugation was used to isolate PBMCs, with at least 7 million per sample. Total RNA, at least 6 micrograms per sample, was extracted from PBMCs with Trizol reagent. Naive CD45RAhigh/CD27high T cell percentages were measured by flow cytometry on a PBMC aliquot from every donor. Libraries came from 5' RACE. Sequencing relied on an Illumina HiSeq 2500. A second roughly 7 to 11 cycle PCR used a sample-barcoded 5' primer and a J-beta primer mix. A unique molecular identifier was introduced onto each TCR beta cDNA molecule by a template-switch 5' adaptor carrying 12 random nucleotides. Each sample yielded at least 2.5 million CDR3-containing paired-end reads. First-strand cDNA was synthesized from all RNA with the Mint cDNA synthesis kit, primed by a TRBC-specific oligonucleotide. Following uracil-DNA glycosylase treatment, all cDNA underwent a first 18-cycle PCR with the universal primers M1SS and BC2_uni_R. The authors' pipeline ran thus. Normalization of each sample was performed by random selection of 1 million high-quality reads, each carrying a distinct molecular identifier. Instead of being binned into consensus sequences, reads that shared molecular identifiers were thrown out. CDR3 identification, clonotype clustering and error correction used MiTCR with a Q25 quality threshold and the strictest error-elimination algorithm. A nonparametric unseen species model with Euler transformation was used to estimate lower-bound total TCR beta diversity. Using fastp trimming at Q25 and MiXCR clonotype assembly, TCRdb reanalyzed the public sequencing data and kept in-frame beta chains. Rows merge per CDR3 protein into single entries with the most common DNA and genes. These V and J calls rely on TCRdb rather than the paper's analysis. The sample table records about 1.1 million distinct CDR3 sequences; around two fifths of these occur just once. The ten largest clones capture around 13% of the sample.

This chain is built from TRBV7-9 and TRBJ2-7, with no confident D gene call. What was sequenced was blood. The sequence was obtained from a young man in good health. The CDR3 is CASSLDHYEQYF. At the DNA level, the sequence is TGTGCCAGCAGCTTAGACCACTACGAGCAGTACTTC. Here the CDR3 is joined to the reference TRBV7-9 and TRBJ2-7 genes, and the full variable domain is: DTGVSQNPRHKITKRGQNVTFRCDPISEHNRLYWYRQTLGQGPEFLTYFQNEAQLEKSRLLSDRFSAERPKGSFSTLEIQRTEQGDSAMYLCASSLDHYEQYFGPGTRLTVT.